This entry lists 5 T cell receptor beta chains sequenced from one sample in a study of CD8+CD57+ T cells in acquired aplastic anemia. Genomic DNA constituted the template upon which TCR beta VDJ and CDR3 profiling was performed. Each CDR3 protein is one row after TCRdb ran MiXCR on the reads. The repertoire holds about 470,000 distinct CDR3 sequences, with around 30% as singletons. Patients included in sequencing had previously demonstrated CD8+CD57+ cell expansion by flow cytometry. Sequences were obtained from sorted CD4+, CD8+, or CD8+CD57+ T cells (not recorded which) from PBMCs. The receptors stem from a human donor with aplastic anemia.

The chain uses TRBV2 and TRBJ1-2; D uncertain. Germline V gene lookup returns CDR1 SNHLY and CDR2 FYNNEI. The length of the CDR3 is 12 residues. The germline V and J ends were trimmed by 5 bases and 10 bases, with 14 bases remaining between them. This CDR3 reads CASSKRGDSYTF. The CDR3 DNA is TGTGCCAGCAGTAAGCGGGGTGATTCCTACACCTTC. The whole variable domain, filled in from reference TRBV2 and TRBJ1-2, reads EPEVTQTPSHQVTQMGQEVILRCVPISNHLYFYWYRQILGQKVEFLVSFYNNEISEKSEIFDDQFSVERPDGSNFTLKIRSTKLEDSAMYFCASSKRGDSYTFGSGTRLTVV.

The sample holds many counts of this clonotype. This rearrangement joins TRBV19 to TRBJ1-2, with TRBD1 matching over 12 bases. This CDR3 has 15 amino acids. J lost 7 bases, V lost 7 bases, and 10 bases had no gene match. CDR1 and CDR2 from the germline V gene are LNHDA and SQIVND (reference sequence). For the CDR3, the DNA is TGTGCCAGTAATAACCCGGGACAGGGGGCAGGTGGCTACACCTTC. It is translated as CASNNPGQGAGGYTF.

This clonotype appeared many times. The chain is built from TRBV7-2 and TRBJ1-3; D may be TRBD1 (5 bases). V lost 3 bases and J 0 bases, leaving 12 bases between the germline ends. Germline CDR1 reads SGHTA; CDR2 reads FQGNSA. CDR3 length equals 16 residues. Here the CDR3 DNA reads TGTGCCAGCAGCTTGCGTCAGGGAGACTCTGGAAACACCATATATTTT. This sequence encodes CASSLRQGDSGNTIYF.

The rearrangement joins TRBV11-2 to TRBJ2-7, with a possible D match to TRBD1 (6 bases). Germline loops: CDR1 SGHAT, CDR2 FQNNGV. The CDR3 contains 15 residues. Trimming removed 3 bases at V and 3 bases at J, with 15 bases between. The CDR3 spells CASSLGQGNFYEQYF. CDR3 nucleotide sequence: TGTGCCAGCAGCTTGGGACAAGGCAATTTCTACGAGCAGTACTTC.

This chain links TRBV10-3 with TRBJ1-3; 9 bases map to TRBD1. V gave up 5 bases and J gave up 0 bases; unmatched junction bases: 11. The V gene's germline CDR1 is ENHRY and CDR2 SYGVKD. This CDR3 is built from 18 residues. The CDR3 protein is CAISLRVPGQGSGNTIYF. In DNA, the CDR3 is TGTGCCATCAGTTTAAGAGTCCCGGGACAGGGCTCTGGAAACACCATATATTTT.